What follows is one T cell receptor beta chain and its context. The data were obtained in a study of shared clonotypes between healthy human individuals. The CDR3 loop spans 15 amino acids. The V end lost 3 bases, the J end lost 8 bases, and 17 bases lay between the germline ends. CDR1 and CDR2 from the germline V gene are SGHTA and FQGTGA. Each cell subset's genomic DNA was divided evenly among several immunoSEQ plates. Using immunoSEQ multiplex PCR, the repertoire was profiled, and TCRdb retains in-frame clones only, with some absent. The sample contains 1,400,000 or so clones, less than 99% of which appear only once. Caucasian adults residing in Nashville, Tennessee made up all the donors. CD45RA+ naive and CD45RA-negative memory subsets were separated from CD4+ cells.

Sequences were obtained from naive CD4+ T cells sorted from blood. Subset: CD45RA+ positively selected. The receptor's source is a young man in good health. The rearrangement joins TRBV7-3 to TRBJ2-1; D possibly corresponds to TRBD1 (6 bases). CDR3 sequence (DNA): TGTGCCAGCAGCTTGGGACATCATAAGGGCGATGAGCAGTTCTTC. It specifies CASSLGHHKGDEQFF.